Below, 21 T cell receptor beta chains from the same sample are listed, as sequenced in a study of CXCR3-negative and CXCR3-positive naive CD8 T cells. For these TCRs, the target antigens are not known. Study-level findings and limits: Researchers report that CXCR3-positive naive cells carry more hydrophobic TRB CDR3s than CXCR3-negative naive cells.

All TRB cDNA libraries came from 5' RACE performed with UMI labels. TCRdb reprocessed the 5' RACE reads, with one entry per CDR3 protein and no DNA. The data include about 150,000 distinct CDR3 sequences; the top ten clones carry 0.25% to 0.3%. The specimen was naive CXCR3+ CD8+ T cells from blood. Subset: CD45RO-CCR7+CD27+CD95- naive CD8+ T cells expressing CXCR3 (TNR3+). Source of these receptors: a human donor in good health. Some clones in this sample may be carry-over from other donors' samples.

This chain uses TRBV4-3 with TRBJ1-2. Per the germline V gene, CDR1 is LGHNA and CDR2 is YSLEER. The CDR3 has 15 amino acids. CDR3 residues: CASSQDRAGNYGYTF.

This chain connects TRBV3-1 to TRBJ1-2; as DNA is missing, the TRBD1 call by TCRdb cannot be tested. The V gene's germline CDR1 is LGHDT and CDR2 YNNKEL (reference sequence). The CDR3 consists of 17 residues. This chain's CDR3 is CASSQDGLGAPNYGYTF.

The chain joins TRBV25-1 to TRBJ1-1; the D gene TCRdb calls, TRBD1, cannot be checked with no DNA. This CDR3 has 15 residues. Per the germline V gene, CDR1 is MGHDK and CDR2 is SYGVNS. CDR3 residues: CASSHPGQGGSGAFF.

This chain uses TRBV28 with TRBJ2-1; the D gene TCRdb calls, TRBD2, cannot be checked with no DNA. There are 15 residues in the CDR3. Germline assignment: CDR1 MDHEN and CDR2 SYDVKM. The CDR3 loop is CAIGPASGRGNEQFF. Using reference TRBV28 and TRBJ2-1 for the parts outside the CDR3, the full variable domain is DVKVTQSSRYLVKRTGEKVFLECVQDMDHENMFWYRQDPGLGLRLIYFSYDVKMKEKGDIPEGYSVSREKKERFSLILESASTNQTSMYLCAIGPASGRGNEQFFGPGTRLTVL.

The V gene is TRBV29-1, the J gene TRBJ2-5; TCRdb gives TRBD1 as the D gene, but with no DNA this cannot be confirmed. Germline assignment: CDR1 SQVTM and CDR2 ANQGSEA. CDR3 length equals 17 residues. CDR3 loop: CSVDGGARWETEETQYF.

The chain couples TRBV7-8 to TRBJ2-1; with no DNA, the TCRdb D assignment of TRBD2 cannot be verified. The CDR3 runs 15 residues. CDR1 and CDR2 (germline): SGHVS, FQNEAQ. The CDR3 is CASRAGLGGYNEQFF.

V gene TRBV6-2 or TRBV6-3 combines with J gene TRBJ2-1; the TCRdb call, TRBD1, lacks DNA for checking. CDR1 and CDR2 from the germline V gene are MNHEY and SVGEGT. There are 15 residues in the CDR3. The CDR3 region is CASREEGDIYNEQFF.

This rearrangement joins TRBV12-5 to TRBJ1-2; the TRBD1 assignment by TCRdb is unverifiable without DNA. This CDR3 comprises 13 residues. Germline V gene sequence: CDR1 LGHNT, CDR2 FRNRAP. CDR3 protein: CASGSPGHYGYTF.

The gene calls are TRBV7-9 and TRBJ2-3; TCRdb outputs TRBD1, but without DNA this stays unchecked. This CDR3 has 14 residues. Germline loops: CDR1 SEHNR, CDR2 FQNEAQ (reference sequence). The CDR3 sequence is CASSPAALTDTQYF.

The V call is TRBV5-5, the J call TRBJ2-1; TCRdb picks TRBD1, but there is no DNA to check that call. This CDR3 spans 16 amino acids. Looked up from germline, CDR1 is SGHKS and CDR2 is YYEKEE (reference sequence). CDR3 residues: CASKVAVLGSYNEQFF. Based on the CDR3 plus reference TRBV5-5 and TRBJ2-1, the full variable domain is DAGVTQSPTHLIKTRGQQVTLRCSPISGHKSVSWYQQVLGQGPQFIFQYYEKEERGRGNFPDRFSARQFPNYSSELNVNALLLGDSALYLCASKVAVLGSYNEQFFGPGTRLTVL.

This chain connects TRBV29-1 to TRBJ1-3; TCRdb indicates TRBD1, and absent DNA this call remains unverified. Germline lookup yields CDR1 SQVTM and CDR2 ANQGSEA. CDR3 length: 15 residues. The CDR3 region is CSVAGTTDSGNTIYF.

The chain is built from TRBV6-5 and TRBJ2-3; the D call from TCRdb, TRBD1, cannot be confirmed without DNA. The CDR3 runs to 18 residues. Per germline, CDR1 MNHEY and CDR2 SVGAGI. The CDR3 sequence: CASSYRTPADRVSDTQYF.

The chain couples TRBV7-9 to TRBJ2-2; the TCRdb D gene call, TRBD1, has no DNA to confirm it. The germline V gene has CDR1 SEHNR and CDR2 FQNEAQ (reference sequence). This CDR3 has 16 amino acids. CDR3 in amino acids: CASSLLRGGNTGELFF.

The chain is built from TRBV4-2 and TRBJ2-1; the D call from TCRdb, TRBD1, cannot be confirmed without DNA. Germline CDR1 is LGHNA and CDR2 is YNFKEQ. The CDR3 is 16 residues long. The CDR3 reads CASSQATRDHGYEQFF.

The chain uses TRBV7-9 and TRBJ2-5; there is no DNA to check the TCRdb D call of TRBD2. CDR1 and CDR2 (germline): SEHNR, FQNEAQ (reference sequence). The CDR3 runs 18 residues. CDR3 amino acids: CASSLLGTSGRAEETQYF.

CDR3 amino acids: CASSVRSDRGNTEAFF. The V gene is TRBV9, the J gene TRBJ1-1; TCRdb selects TRBD1, and the lack of DNA leaves this call unchecked. The germline CDR1 and CDR2 sequences are SGDLS and YYNGEE. This CDR3 spans 16 amino acids.

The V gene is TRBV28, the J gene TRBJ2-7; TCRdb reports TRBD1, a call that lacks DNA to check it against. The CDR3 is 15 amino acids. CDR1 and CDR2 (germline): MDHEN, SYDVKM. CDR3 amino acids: CASSTGQGVSYEQYF. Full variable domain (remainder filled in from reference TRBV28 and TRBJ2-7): DVKVTQSSRYLVKRTGEKVFLECVQDMDHENMFWYRQDPGLGLRLIYFSYDVKMKEKGDIPEGYSVSREKKERFSLILESASTNQTSMYLCASSTGQGVSYEQYFGPGTRLTVT.

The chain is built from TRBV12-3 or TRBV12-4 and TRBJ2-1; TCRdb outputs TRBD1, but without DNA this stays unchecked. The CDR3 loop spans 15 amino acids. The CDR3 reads CASSLDRGAYNEQFF.

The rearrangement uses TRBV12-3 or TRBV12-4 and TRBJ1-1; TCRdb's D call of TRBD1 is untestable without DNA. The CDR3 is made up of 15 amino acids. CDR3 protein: CASSPTGQGFTKAFF.

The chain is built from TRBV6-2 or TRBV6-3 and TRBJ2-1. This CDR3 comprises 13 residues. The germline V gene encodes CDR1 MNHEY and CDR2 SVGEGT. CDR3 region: CASSYLRWNEQFF.

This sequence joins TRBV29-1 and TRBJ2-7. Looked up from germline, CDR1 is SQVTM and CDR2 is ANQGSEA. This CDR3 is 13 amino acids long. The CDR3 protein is CSVEVIQSYEQYF.